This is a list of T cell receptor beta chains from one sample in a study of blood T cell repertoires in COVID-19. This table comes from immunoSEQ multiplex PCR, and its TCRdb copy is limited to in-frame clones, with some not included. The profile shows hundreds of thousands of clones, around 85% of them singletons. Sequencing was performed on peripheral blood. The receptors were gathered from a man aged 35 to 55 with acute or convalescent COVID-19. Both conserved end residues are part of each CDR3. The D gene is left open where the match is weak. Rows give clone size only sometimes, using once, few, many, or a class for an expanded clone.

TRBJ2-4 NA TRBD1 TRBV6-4 TGTGCCAGCAGCCCGGACAGGGCGGCCAAAAACATTCAGTACTTC CASSPDRAAKNIQYF
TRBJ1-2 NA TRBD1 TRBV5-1 TGCGCCAGCAGCTCCCGACAGGGGCTTAACTATGGCTACACCTTC CASSSRQGLNYGYTF
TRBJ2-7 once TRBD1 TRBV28 TGTGCCAGCAGTGCCCGGGACAGCTACGAGCAGTACTTC CASSARDSYEQYF
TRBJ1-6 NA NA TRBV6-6 TGTGCCAGCAGTTCGGCAGGTTTAGAATCACCCCTCCACTTT CASSSAGLESPLHF
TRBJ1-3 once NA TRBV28 TGTGCCAGCAGCCTCCAAGCGGCTTACGGAAACACCATATATTTT CASSLQAAYGNTIYF
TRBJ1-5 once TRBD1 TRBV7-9 TGTGCCATCAGGGGGGCGAAGACTCGTAATCAGCCCCAGCATTTT CAIRGAKTRNQPQHF
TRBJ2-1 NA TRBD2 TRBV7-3 TGTGCCAGCAGCCCTAATGGTGGGACTAGCCCTTACAATGAGCAGTTCTTC CASSPNGGTSPYNEQFF
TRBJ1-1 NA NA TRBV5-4 TGTGCCAGCAGCTTGTCGAGGGAATACACTGAAGCTTTCTTT CASSLSREYTEAFF
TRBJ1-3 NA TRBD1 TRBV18 TGTGCCAGCTCAACGACAGGGAAAAGAAGAAACACCATATATTTT CASSTTGKRRNTIYF
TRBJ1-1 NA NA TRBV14 TGTGCCAGCAGCCAAGAAACACGGGTCGCTGAAGCTTTCTTT CASSQETRVAEAFF
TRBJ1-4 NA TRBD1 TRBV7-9 TGTGCCAGCCGGCGAAGGACAGGGGATGAAAAACTGTTTTTT CASRRRTGDEKLFF
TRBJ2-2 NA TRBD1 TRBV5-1 TGCGCCAGCAGCCGGTGGGTACGAGGGGGCCAAAACACCGGGGAGCTGTTTTTT CASSRWVRGGQNTGELFF
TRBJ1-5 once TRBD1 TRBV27 TGTGCCAGCAGGACAGGGATAAGCAATCAGCCCCAGCATTTT CASRTGISNQPQHF
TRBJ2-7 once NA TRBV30 TGTGCCTGGAGTGGGGGGGACGGATACGAGCAGTACTTC CAWSGGDGYEQYF
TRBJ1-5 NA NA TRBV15 TGTGCCACCTCCCCCTGGGTCGCGAAGACTAATCAGCCCCAGCATTTT CATSPWVAKTNQPQHF
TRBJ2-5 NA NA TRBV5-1 TGCGCCAGCAGAGAATCGGGATTGACGGAGACCCAGTACTTC CASRESGLTETQYF
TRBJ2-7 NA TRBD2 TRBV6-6 TGTGCCAGCAGTTACCCGGGGACTAGCGGACTCTACGAGCAGTACTTC CASSYPGTSGLYEQYF
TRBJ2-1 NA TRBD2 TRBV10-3 TGTGCCATCAGCATACAAGGACTAGCGGGGAACCCCTACAATGAGCAGTTCTTC CAISIQGLAGNPYNEQFF
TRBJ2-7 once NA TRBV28 TGTGCCAGCAGCCCCCTCGGGAGTCCCAGAGAGCAGTACTTC CASSPLGSPREQYF
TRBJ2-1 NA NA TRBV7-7 TGTGCTAGCAGCTTAACCAGGGGACCAAACAATGAGCAGTTCTTC CASSLTRGPNNEQFF
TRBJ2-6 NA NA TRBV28 TGTGCCAGCAGACTACAGGGATCTGGGGCCAACGTCCTGACTTTC CASRLQGSGANVLTF
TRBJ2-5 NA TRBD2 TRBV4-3 TGCGCCAGCAGCCAGGGACTAGCGGGAGGGCCAGAGACCCAGTACTTC CASSQGLAGGPETQYF
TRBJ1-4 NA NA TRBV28 TGTGCCAGCAGCCCAAGGGGTCCTAATGAAAAACTGTTTTTT CASSPRGPNEKLFF
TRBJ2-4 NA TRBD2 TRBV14 TGTGCCATTAATGGGTCGCTTAGCGGGGGGCCCAAAAACATTCAGTACTTC CAINGSLSGGPKNIQYF
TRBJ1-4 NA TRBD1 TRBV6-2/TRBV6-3 TGTGCCAGCAGTTCAACCGGGACAGGGTACGAAAAACTGTTTTTT CASSSTGTGYEKLFF
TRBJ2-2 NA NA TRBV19 TGTGCCAGTAGCCCAGGGTGGGGAGGGGGGAACACCGGGGAGCTGTTTTTT CASSPGWGGGNTGELFF
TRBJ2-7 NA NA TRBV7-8 TGTGCCAGCAGCACCGGGACATTGATCTACGAGCAGTACTTC CASSTGTLIYEQYF
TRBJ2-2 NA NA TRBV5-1 TGCGCCGGTTCATCCAGGGGGGACACCGGGGAGCTGTTTTTT CAGSSRGDTGELFF
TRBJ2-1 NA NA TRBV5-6 TGTGCCAGCAGCTTAGATATGCGGGGTCGGTTCTTC CASSLDMRGRFF
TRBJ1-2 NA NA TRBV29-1 TGCAGCGGGGAGCTCCCCTACAACTATGGCTACACCTTC CSGELPYNYGYTF
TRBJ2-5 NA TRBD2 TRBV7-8 TGTGCCAGCAGCTCCTTAGCGGGGGGCTACCAAGAGACCCAGTACTTC CASSSLAGGYQETQYF
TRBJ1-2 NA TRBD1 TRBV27 TGTGCCAGTAGACAGGGAGACTATGGCTACACCTTC CASRQGDYGYTF
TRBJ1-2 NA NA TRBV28 TGTGCCAGCAGCCGCTATGGCTACACCTTC CASSRYGYTF
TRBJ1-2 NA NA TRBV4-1 TGCGCCAGCAGCCAAGATCATCTCGGTGCGTGGGGCTACACCTTC CASSQDHLGAWGYTF
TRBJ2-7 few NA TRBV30 TGTGCCTGGAGTGCTATTTCGGGGGAGCAGTACTTC CAWSAISGEQYF
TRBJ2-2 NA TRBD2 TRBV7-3 TGTGCCAGCAGCTTCAGCGGGACTAGCGGGAGTACCGGGGAGCTGTTTTTT CASSFSGTSGSTGELFF
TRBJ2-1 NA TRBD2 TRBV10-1 TGCGCCAGCGGTAGACTGTTTAGCGGGAACGATGAGCAGTTCTTC CASGRLFSGNDEQFF
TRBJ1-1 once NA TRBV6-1 TGTGCCAGCAGTGACAGTGTTCCAAACACTGAAGCTTTCTTT CASSDSVPNTEAFF
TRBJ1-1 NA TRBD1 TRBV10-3 TGTGCCATCAGGACGACAGGGGAGAACACTGAAGCTTTCTTT CAIRTTGENTEAFF
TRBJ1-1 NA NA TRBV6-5 TGTGCCAGCAGTCCAGGGCGAACTGAAGCTTTCTTT CASSPGRTEAFF
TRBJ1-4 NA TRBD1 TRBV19 TGTGCCAGTAGACTACAGGGGGCAGGAGAAAAACTGTTTTTT CASRLQGAGEKLFF
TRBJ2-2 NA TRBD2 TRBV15 TGTGCCACCAGCACGATAGGACCCGGGGGGACCGGGGAGCTGTTTTTT CATSTIGPGGTGELFF
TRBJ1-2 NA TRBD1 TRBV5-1 TGCGCCAGCAGCTTGGGGACAGGGGGGACTGTCTATGGCTACACCTTC CASSLGTGGTVYGYTF
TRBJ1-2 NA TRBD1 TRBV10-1 TGCGCCAGCAGTCCCGGGACAGGGGCTTTCGGCTACACCTTC CASSPGTGAFGYTF
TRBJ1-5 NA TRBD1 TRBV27 TGTGCCACCTCCCCCCGGGACAGGGGGAATAGCAATCAGCCCCAGCATTTT CATSPRDRGNSNQPQHF
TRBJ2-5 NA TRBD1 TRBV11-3 TGTGCCAGCAGCTCGGGACAGGCCCCAGGGGAGACCCAGTACTTC CASSSGQAPGETQYF
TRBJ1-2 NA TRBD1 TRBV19 TGTGCCAGTAGTACCCGGACAGGGGATGGCTACACCTTC CASSTRTGDGYTF
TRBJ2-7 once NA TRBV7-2 TGTGCCAGCAGCTTAACCAGGGGACCCCTCTACGAGCAGTACTTC CASSLTRGPLYEQYF
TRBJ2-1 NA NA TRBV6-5 TGTGCCAGCAGCCCCCGACTCATCAATGAGCAGTTCTTC CASSPRLINEQFF
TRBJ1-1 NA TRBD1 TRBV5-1 TGCGCCAGCAGCTTGGCAGGGGGTGCCAGGGAAGCTTTCTTT CASSLAGGAREAFF
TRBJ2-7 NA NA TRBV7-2 TGTGCCAGCAGCCGTACGGGGGATTCCTACGAGCAGTACTTC CASSRTGDSYEQYF
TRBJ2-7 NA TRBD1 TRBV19 TGTGCCAGTAGTGCGACGGGACAGCTCTCCTACGAGCAGTACTTC CASSATGQLSYEQYF